The rows below give T cell receptor beta chains drawn from one sample of a study of shared clonotypes between healthy human individuals. The method was immunoSEQ multiplex PCR; TCRdb's version includes in-frame clones alone and lacks a portion of them. The table shows about 820,000 clones, with 80% to 95% occurring only once. What was sequenced was naive CD8+ T cells sorted from blood. These receptors were collected from a man aged 25-45 years in good health. Both conserved end residues are part of each CDR3. Fields, in order: J gene, CDR3 length, V gene, D gene, CDR3 protein. The D gene is left open where the match is weak.

>TRBJ2-1|12|TRBV30|NA
CAWRTRGNEQFF
>TRBJ1-1|13|TRBV29-1|NA
CSVEDQGNTEAFF
>TRBJ2-2|12|TRBV7-9|NA
CASGQHTGELFF
>TRBJ1-1|13|TRBV11-2|NA
CASSFGAGTEAFF
>TRBJ2-7|14|TRBV9|TRBD2
CASSPSSGSHEQYF
>TRBJ2-1|15|TRBV5-6|NA
CASSREGLLYNEQFF
>TRBJ2-1|15|TRBV7-9|TRBD1
CASSNRQGSYNEQFF
>TRBJ2-1|11|TRBV5-5|NA
CASSSYNEQFF
>TRBJ2-7|16|TRBV5-8|TRBD2
CASSPRWSAGGYEQYF
>TRBJ2-3|17|TRBV9|NA
CASSVASGREFTDTQYF
>TRBJ2-3|17|TRBV29-1|NA
CSLGGSPASASTDTQYF
>TRBJ2-1|18|TRBV5-1|TRBD1
CASSSSKVDRVYLNEQFF
>TRBJ1-5|13|TRBV15|NA
CATSRAGAQPQHF
>TRBJ2-3|15|TRBV13|TRBD1
CASSSTGDGLSTQYF
>TRBJ2-1|12|TRBV10-3|NA
CAIGAGYNEQFF
>TRBJ2-2|15|TRBV5-6|NA
CASSSPGGSSGELFF
>TRBJ2-3|12|TRBV9|NA
CASSVDADTQYF
>TRBJ2-5|13|TRBV5-1|NA
CASSSFPGETQYF
>TRBJ2-7|13|TRBV13|NA
CASSRTRLDEQYF
>TRBJ2-3|14|TRBV29-1|NA
CSVQGSTSTDTQYF
>TRBJ2-1|13|TRBV6-5|NA
CASSYSNYNEQFF
>TRBJ2-1|17|TRBV5-1|TRBD1
CASPSQGEFSSYNEQFF
>TRBJ2-2|14|TRBV7-2|NA
CASRPLGATGELFF
>TRBJ2-1|16|TRBV7-9|TRBD1
CASSLGGAGYYNEQFF
>TRBJ2-7|14|TRBV9|TRBD1
CASSVVDRGYEQYF
>TRBJ1-4|18|TRBV6-1|TRBD1
CASSAPAGTGIYNEKLFF
>TRBJ2-3|14|TRBV9|TRBD2
CASSIAGGPDTQYF
>TRBJ2-7|12|TRBV6-6|NA
CASSYGPTEQYF
>TRBJ2-1|15|TRBV2|NA
CASSEIPPREDEQFF
>TRBJ2-3|13|TRBV19|NA
CASSILNTDTQYF
>TRBJ1-1|16|TRBV7-9|NA
CASLKKANGENTEAFF
>TRBJ2-5|14|TRBV9|NA
CASSAGTLLETQYF
>TRBJ2-7|13|TRBV11-2|TRBD2
CATRTSERSEQYF
>TRBJ1-4|14|TRBV7-8|NA
CASSAQGLLEKLFF
>TRBJ2-7|13|TRBV2|TRBD1
CASLGQGGAEQYF
>TRBJ2-7|13|TRBV27|NA
CASSVTNSYEQYF
>TRBJ2-1|16|TRBV5-5|TRBD2
CASSSQLAGVYNEQFF
>TRBJ2-7|14|TRBV7-9|TRBD2
CASSTTREAYEQYF
>NA|16|TRBV7-2|TRBD2
CASSSTLAGPTYEQYF
>TRBJ2-5|14|TRBV10-3|NA
CAISGGVNQETQYF
>TRBJ2-7|15|TRBV5-4|TRBD1
CASSFYGTGDYEQYF
>TRBJ2-7|15|TRBV27|TRBD2
CASSLWTSGEGEQYF
>TRBJ2-3|15|TRBV27|TRBD2
CASRKERELTDTQYF
>TRBJ1-1|12|TRBV2|TRBD1
CASIGRGRHAFF
>TRBJ2-1|12|TRBV5-4|NA
CASSLGQDEQFF
>TRBJ2-7|13|TRBV10-3|TRBD2
CAISVAGAYEQYF
>TRBJ1-4|21|TRBV5-1|NA
CASSWLPPATIGSATNEKLFF
>TRBJ1-3|18|TRBV6-1|NA
CASSELFGIWGRGNTIYF
>TRBJ2-7|14|TRBV10-3|NA
CAISEPRKLYEQYF
>TRBJ2-7|16|TRBV28|TRBD1
CASSHTYDRGRYEQYF
>TRBJ2-5|14|TRBV7-9|NA
CASSWVGTGETQYF
>TRBJ2-1|15|TRBV11-3|NA
CASSDSWSSYNEQFF
>TRBJ2-2|12|TRBV5-6|NA
CASSLVPGELFF
>TRBJ2-3|14|TRBV6-6|NA
CAIQSRVGTDTQYF
>TRBJ1-4|15|TRBV28|NA
CASSAVQGGNEKLFF
>TRBJ2-7|14|TRBV27|NA
CASSLGQGGYEQYF
>TRBJ2-2|18|TRBV7-9|TRBD2
CASSSPQGAGVIDGELFF